This TCR beta chain originates from a study of blood T cell repertoires in COVID-19. The wider study: All recovered Cohort 3 donors got two negative PCRs, got clearance, or saw symptom resolution. T cells, B-cell-depleted T cells, or PBMCs provided the cDNA or gDNA that served as material.

As handled by the study authors: Scientists estimated how many nucleated cells there were by amplifying reference gene primers. Profiled with immunoSEQ multiplex PCR; TCRdb holds only in-frame clones, not every one. Clone size and V and J calls were adopted from that table, with D and trimming inferred from the DNA. This repertoire shows around 290,000 clones, around 89% found once; its top ten account for 2% to 2.5%. The CDR3 runs 15 residues. V gave up 4 bases and J gave up 2 bases; unmatched junction bases: 1. The germline V gene encodes CDR1 SGHTA and CDR2 FQGNSA. Those who participated ranged in age from roughly 18 to 100 years and resided in about two dozen US areas.

The chain uses TRBV7-2 and TRBJ2-7, with TRBD2 matching 14 bases. The sequence was obtained from a woman aged 55-69 years in a cohort exposed to, infected with or recovered from COVID-19 (not recorded which). The sample comprised PBMCs or T cells enriched from blood (not recorded which). CDR3 DNA sequence: TGTGCCAGCAGCTCGACTAGCGGGAGGGCCTACGAGCAGTACTTC. Protein sequence: CASSSTSGRAYEQYF.